The 9 T cell receptor beta chains in this list originate from one sample, sequenced in a study of radiotherapy plus CTLA-4 blockade in lung cancer. Sequencing used immunoSEQ multiplex PCR; TCRdb keeps in-frame clones, though not all of them. The sample contains more than 55,000 clones, just over 75% of which appear only once. Material: peripheral blood, obtained from a patient treated with radiotherapy plus ipilimumab. Every receptor here comes from a human donor with non-small cell lung cancer who had a partial response to radiotherapy plus ipilimumab.

The chain links TRBV9 to TRBJ1-3; 8 bases are a match to TRBD1. V was clipped by 0 bases and J by 4 bases; unmatched bases: 6. From germline, CDR1 is SGDLS and CDR2 YYNGEE. This CDR3 contains 16 residues. This chain's CDR3 is CASSVEGRGRGNTIYF. The CDR3 DNA follows: TGTGCCAGCAGCGTAGAAGGCAGGGGGCGAGGAAACACCATATATTTT.

The rearrangement links TRBV28 to TRBJ1-5; no reliable D call. V lost 1 base and J 3 bases, leaving 13 bases between the germline ends. CDR1 and CDR2 (germline): MDHEN, SYDVKM. This CDR3 has 16 amino acids. The DNA for the CDR3 is TGTGCCAGCAGTTTATTAGGAGGAGGGTCCAATCAGCCCCAGCATTTT. Translating gives CASSLLGGGSNQPQHF.

The J gene is TRBJ2-7, the V gene TRBV4-2; 14 nucleotides match TRBD2. CDR1 LGHNA and CDR2 YNFKEQ come from the germline V gene. Trimming removed 4 bases from V and 6 bases from J; junction bases left unmatched: 5. The CDR3 spans 15 residues. CDR3 sequence reads: CASSRLAGGAPEQYF. CDR3 nucleotides: TGTGCCAGCAGCCGACTAGCGGGGGGGGCCCCCGAGCAGTACTTC.

This clone was detected only a few times. The V and J genes are TRBV5-1 and TRBJ2-1; TRBD2 matches at 9 bases. Germline values: CDR1 SGHRS, CDR2 YFSETQ. The CDR3 consists of 15 residues. V trimming: 3 bases; J trimming: 9 bases; junction bases outside the gene matches: 10. This CDR3 is CASSYLAGASSEQFF. The CDR3 bases are TGCGCCAGCAGCTATTTAGCGGGGGCAAGCAGTGAGCAGTTCTTC.

This sequence joins TRBV5-6 and TRBJ2-3; D is unclear. Trimming removed 0 bases at V and 0 bases at J, with 8 bases between. Germline CDR1 SGHDT, CDR2 YYEEEE. The CDR3 totals 15 residues. The CDR3 sequence: CASSLGQVSTDTQYF. CDR3 sequence (DNA): TGTGCCAGCAGCTTGGGCCAGGTTAGCACAGATACGCAGTATTTT.

This chain connects TRBV19 to TRBJ1-5, with TRBD1 matching 9 bases. V gave up 4 bases and J gave up 5 bases; unmatched junction bases: 3. Germline CDR1 LNHDA, CDR2 SQIVND (reference sequence). The CDR3 runs 14 residues. The CDR3 region has the DNA TGTGCCAGTAGTAAAGGACAGGGGTATCAGCCCCAGCATTTT. This gives the protein CASSKGQGYQPQHF.

This clone was found a few times. The V and J genes are TRBV2 and TRBJ2-1; 12 bases map to TRBD1. The germline V gene encodes CDR1 SNHLY and CDR2 FYNNEI. The CDR3 is 16 amino acids. The trim removed 0 bases at V and 6 bases at J, leaving 3 bases unmatched. The chain's CDR3 is CASSEAMGQGANEQFF. The CDR3 DNA reads as TGTGCCAGCAGTGAAGCTATGGGACAGGGGGCCAATGAGCAGTTCTTC.

J is TRBJ1-1 and V is TRBV9; D perhaps matches TRBD1 (6 bases). The CDR3 sequence is 13 residues long. Per the germline V gene, CDR1 is SGDLS and CDR2 is YYNGEE. Trimming stripped 4 bases from V and 1 base from J, with 8 bases between. The CDR3 sequence is CASSKGGNTEAFF. CDR3 in DNA: TGTGCCAGCAGCAAAGGGGGGAACACTGAAGCTTTCTTT. Full variable domain (rest looked up from reference TRBV9 and TRBJ1-1): DSGVTQTPKHLITATGQRVTLRCSPRSGDLSVYWYQQSLDQGLQFLIQYYNGEERAKGNILERFSAQQFPDLHSELNLSSLELGDSALYFCASSKGGNTEAFFGQGTRLTVV.

The chain links TRBV28 to TRBJ1-5; 7 bases are a match to TRBD1. CDR1 is MDHEN and CDR2 is SYDVKM in the germline V gene. With V trimmed by 6 bases and J by 3 bases, 11 bases remained unmatched. This CDR3 comprises 16 residues. The CDR3 loop reads CASRGSGTANNQPQHF. For the CDR3, the DNA is TGTGCCAGCAGGGGTTCCGGGACAGCGAACAATCAGCCCCAGCATTTT.